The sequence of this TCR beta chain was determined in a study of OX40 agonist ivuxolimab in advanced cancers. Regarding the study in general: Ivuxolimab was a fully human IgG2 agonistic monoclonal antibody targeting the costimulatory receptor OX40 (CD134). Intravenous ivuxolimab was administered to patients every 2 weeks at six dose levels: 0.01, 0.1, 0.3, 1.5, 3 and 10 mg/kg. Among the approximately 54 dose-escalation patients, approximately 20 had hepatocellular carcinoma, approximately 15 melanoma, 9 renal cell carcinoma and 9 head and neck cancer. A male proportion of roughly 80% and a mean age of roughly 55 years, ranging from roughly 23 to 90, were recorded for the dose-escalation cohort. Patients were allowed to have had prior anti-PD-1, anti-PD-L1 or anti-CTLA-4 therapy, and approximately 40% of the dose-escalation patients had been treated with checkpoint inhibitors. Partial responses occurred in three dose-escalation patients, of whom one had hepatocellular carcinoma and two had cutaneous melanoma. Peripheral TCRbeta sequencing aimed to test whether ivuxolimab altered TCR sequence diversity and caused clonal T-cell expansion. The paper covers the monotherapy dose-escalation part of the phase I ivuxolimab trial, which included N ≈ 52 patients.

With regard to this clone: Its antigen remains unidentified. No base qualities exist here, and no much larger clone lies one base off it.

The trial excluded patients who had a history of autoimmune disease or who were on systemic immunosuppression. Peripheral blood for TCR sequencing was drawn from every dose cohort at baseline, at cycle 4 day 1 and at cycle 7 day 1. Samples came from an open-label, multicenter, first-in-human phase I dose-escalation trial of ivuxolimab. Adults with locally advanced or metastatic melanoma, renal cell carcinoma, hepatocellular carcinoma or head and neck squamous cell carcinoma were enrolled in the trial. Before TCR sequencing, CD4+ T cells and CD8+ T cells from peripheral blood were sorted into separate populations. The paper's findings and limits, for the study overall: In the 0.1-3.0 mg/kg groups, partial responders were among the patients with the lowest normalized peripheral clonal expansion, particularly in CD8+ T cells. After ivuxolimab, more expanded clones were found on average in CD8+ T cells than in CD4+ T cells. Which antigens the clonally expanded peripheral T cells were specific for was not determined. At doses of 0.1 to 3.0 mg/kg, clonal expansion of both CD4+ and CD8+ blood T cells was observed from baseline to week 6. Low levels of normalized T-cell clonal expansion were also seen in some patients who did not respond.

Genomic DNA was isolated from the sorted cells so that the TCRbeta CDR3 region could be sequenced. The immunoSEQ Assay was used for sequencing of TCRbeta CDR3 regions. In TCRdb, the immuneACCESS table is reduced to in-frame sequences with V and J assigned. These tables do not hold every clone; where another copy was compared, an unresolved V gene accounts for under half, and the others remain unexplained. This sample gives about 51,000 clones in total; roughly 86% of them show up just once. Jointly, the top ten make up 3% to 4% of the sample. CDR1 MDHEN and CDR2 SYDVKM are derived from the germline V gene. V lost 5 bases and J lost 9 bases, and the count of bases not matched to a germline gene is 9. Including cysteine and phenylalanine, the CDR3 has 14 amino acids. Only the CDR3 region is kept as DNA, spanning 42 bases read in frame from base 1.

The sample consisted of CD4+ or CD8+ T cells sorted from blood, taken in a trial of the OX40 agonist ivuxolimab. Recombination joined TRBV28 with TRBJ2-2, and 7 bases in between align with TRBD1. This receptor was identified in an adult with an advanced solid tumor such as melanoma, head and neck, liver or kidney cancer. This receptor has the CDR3 CASSRSGQARELFF. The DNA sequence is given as TGTGCCAGCAGTCGATCTGGACAGGCCAGGGAGCTGTTTTTT. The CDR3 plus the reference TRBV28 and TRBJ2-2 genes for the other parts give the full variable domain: DVKVTQSSRYLVKRTGEKVFLECVQDMDHENMFWYRQDPGLGLRLIYFSYDVKMKEKGDIPEGYSVSREKKERFSLILESASTNQTSMYLCASSRSGQARELFFGEGSRLTVL.